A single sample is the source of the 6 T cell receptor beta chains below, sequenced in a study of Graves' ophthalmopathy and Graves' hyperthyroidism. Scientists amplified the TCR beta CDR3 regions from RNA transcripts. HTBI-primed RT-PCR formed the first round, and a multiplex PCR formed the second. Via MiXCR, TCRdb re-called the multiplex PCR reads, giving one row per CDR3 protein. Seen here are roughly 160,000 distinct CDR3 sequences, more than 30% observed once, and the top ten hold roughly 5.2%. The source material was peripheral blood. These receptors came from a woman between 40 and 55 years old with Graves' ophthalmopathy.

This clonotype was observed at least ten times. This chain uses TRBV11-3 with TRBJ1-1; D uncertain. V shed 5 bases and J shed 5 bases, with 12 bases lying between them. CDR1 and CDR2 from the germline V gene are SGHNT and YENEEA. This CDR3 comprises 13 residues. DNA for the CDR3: TGTGCCAGCAGCGCCCGGACGGGAACTGAAGCTTTCTTT. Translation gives CASSARTGTEAFF.

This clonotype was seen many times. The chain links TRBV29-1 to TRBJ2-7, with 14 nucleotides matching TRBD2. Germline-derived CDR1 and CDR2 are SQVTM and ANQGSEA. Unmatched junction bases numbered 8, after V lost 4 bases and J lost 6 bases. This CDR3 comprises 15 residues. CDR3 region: CSVVQGLAGGGEQYF. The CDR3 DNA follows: TGCAGCGTTGTCCAAGGACTAGCGGGAGGAGGCGAGCAGTACTTC.

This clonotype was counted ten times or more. In DNA form, the CDR3 reads TGCAGTGCTAGAGAGGTCGGGAGGGCCCCGTACGAGCAGTACTTC. Translating gives CSAREVGRAPYEQYF. This chain links TRBV20-1 with TRBJ2-7; 8 bases are a match to TRBD2. The CDR3 is 15 amino acids. The J segment lost 4 bases and the V segment lost 0 bases, leaving 8 bases of the junction unmatched. Per the germline V gene, CDR1 is DFQATT and CDR2 is SNEGSKA (reference sequence).

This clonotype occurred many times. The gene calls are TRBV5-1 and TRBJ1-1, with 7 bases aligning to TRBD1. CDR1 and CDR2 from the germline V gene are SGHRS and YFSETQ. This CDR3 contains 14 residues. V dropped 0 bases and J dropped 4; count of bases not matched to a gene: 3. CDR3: CASSLAGGSTEAFF. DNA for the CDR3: TGCGCCAGCAGCTTGGCAGGGGGGAGCACTGAAGCTTTCTTT.

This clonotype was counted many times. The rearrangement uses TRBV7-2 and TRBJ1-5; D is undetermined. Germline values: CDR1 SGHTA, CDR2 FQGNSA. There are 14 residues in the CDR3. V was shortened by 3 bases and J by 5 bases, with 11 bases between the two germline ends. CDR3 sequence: CASSFRGGDQPQHF. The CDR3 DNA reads TGTGCCAGCAGCTTCCGGGGTGGAGATCAGCCCCAGCATTTT.

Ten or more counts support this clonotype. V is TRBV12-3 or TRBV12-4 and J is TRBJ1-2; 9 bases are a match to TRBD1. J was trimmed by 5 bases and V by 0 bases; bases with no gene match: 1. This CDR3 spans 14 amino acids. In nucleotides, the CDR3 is TGTGCCAGCAGTTTAGCTGGGACAGGGTATGGCTACACCTTC. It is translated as CASSLAGTGYGYTF.